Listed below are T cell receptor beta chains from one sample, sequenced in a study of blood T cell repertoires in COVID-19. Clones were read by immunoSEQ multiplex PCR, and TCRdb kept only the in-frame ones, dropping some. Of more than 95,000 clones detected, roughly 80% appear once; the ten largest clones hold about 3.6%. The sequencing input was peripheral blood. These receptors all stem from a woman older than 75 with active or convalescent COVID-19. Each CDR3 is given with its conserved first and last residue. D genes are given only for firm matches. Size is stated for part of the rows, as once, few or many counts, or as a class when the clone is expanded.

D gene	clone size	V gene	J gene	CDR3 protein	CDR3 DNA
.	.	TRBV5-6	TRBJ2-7	CASSLVTAYEQYF	TGTGCCAGCAGCTTGGTTACAGCCTACGAGCAGTACTTC
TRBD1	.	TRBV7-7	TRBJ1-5	CASSLAGSDKGQGNQPQHF	TGTGCTAGCAGCTTAGCGGGGTCGGATAAGGGACAGGGGAATCAGCCCCAGCATTTT
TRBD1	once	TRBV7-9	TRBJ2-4	CASSSPGQGVIIQYF	TGTGCCAGCAGCTCGCCGGGACAGGGGGTTATAATTCAGTACTTC
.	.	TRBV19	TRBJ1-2	CATQGRYGYTF	TGTGCCACCCAGGGGCGGTATGGCTACACCTTC
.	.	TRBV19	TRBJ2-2	CASSSDRNTGELFF	TGTGCCAGTAGTAGCGACAGAAACACCGGGGAGCTGTTTTTT
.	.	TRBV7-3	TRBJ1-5	CASSRGMGYSNQPQHF	TGTGCCAGCAGCCGAGGGATGGGCTATAGCAATCAGCCCCAGCATTTT
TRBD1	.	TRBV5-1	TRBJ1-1	CASSFRTGGYTEAFF	TGCGCCAGCAGCTTCCGGACAGGAGGGTACACTGAAGCTTTCTTT
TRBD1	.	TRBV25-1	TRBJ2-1	CASSWTGGSNEQFF	TGTGCCAGCAGTTGGACAGGGGGCTCAAATGAGCAGTTCTTC
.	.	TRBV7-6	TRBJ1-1	CASSSGQLTEAFF	TGTGCCAGCAGCTCAGGACAGTTGACTGAAGCTTTCTTT
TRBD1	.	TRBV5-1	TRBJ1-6	CASTGDRNGNSPLHF	TGCGCCAGCACAGGGGACAGGAATGGGAATTCACCCCTCCACTTT
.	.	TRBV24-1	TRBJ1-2	CATSDYSYGYTF	TGTGCCACCAGTGACTACAGCTATGGCTACACCTTC
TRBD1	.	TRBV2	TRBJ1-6	CASSRDSVYNSPLHF	TGTGCCAGCAGCCGGGACAGTGTTTATAATTCACCCCTCCACTTT
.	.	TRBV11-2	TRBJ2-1	CASSLVPLGAGTQMLFF	TGTGCCAGCAGCTTAGTCCCCCTTGGGGCGGGGACCCAAATGTTGTTCTTC
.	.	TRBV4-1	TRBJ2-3	CASNDGGTSTDTQYF	TGCGCCAGCAACGACGGGGGAACTAGCACAGATACGCAGTATTTT
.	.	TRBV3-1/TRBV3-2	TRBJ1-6	CASSQGRSGNSPLHF	TGTGCCAGCAGCCAGGGTCGGTCGGGAAATTCACCCCTCCACTTT
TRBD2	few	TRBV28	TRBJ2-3	CASSLGLAGTTDTQYF	TGTGCCAGCAGTTTGGGACTAGCGGGGACCACAGATACGCAGTATTTT
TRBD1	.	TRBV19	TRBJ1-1	CAIGQGENTEAFF	TGTGCCATCGGACAGGGGGAGAACACTGAAGCTTTCTTT
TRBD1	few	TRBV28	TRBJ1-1	CASSTYTWDRGRNTEAFF	TGTGCCAGCAGCACCTATACTTGGGACAGGGGGAGAAACACTGAAGCTTTCTTT
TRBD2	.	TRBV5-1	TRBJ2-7	CASSLLAGEVNEQYF	TGCGCCAGCAGCTTGCTAGCGGGAGAAGTTAACGAGCAGTACTTC
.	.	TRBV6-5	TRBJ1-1	CASSYSQNTEAFF	TGTGCCAGCAGTTACTCTCAGAACACTGAAGCTTTCTTT
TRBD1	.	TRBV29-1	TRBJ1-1	CSVRTGLNTEAFF	TGCAGCGTGCGGACAGGACTGAACACTGAAGCTTTCTTT
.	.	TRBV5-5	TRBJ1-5	CASGEMAAVSNQPQHF	TGTGCCAGCGGGGAGATGGCGGCGGTAAGCAATCAGCCCCAGCATTTT
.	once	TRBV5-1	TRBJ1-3	CASSLAGFRGRENTIYF	TGCGCCAGCAGCTTGGCCGGATTTAGGGGCAGGGAAAACACCATATATTTT
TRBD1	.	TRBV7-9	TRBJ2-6	CASSLRTGNVLTF	TGTGCCAGCAGCTTACGGACAGGCAACGTCCTGACTTTC
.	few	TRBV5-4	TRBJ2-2	CASSLDGRRTGELFF	TGTGCCAGCAGCTTGGATGGGAGGAGGACCGGGGAGCTGTTTTTT
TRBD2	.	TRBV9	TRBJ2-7	CASSETSGTSYEQYF	TGTGCCAGCAGCGAGACTAGCGGGACCTCCTACGAGCAGTACTTC
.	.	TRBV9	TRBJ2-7	CASSVDPRGIGEQYF	TGTGCCAGCAGCGTAGACCCTAGGGGAATAGGCGAGCAGTACTTC
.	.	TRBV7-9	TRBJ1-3	CASSLEAVGNTIYF	TGTGCCAGCAGCTTAGAAGCGGTTGGAAACACCATATATTTT
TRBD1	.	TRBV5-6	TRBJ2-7	CASRRTGIDAYEQYF	TGTGCCAGCAGACGGACAGGGATAGACGCCTACGAGCAGTACTTC
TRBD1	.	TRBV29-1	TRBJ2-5	CSVVGDRGEETQYF	TGCAGCGTTGTTGGGGACAGGGGCGAAGAGACCCAGTACTTC
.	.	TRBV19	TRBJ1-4	CASNPREGEKLFF	TGTGCCAGTAACCCCAGGGAGGGAGAAAAACTGTTTTTT
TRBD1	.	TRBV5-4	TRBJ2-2	CASSLTGGSTGELFF	TGTGCCAGCAGCTTGACAGGGGGTAGCACCGGGGAGCTGTTTTTT
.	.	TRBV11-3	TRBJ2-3	CASSIGGVTDTQYF	TGTGCCAGCAGCATCGGCGGGGTCACAGATACGCAGTATTTT
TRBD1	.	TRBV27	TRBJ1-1	CASRRDRGNTEAFF	TGTGCCAGCAGGCGAGACAGGGGAAACACTGAAGCTTTCTTT
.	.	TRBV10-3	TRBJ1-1	CAISKSTGTNNKAFF	TGTGCCATCAGTAAATCGACCGGGACAAATAACAAAGCTTTCTTT